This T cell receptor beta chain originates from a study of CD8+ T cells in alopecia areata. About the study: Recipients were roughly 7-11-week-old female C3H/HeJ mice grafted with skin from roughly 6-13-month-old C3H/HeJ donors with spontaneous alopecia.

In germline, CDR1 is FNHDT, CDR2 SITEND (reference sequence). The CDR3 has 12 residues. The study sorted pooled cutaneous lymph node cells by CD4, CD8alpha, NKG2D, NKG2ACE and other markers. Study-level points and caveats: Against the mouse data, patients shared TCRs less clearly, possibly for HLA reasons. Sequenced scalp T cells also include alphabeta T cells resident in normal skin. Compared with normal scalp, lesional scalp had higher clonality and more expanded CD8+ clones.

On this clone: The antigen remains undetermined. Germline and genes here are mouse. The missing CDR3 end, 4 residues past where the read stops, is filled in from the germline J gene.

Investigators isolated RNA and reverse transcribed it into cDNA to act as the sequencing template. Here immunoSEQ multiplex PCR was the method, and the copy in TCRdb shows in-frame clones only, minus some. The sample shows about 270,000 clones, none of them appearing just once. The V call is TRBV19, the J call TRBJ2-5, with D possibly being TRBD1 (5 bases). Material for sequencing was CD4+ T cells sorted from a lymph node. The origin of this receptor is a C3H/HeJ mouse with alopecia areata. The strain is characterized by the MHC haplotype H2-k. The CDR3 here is CASSMEGDTQYF. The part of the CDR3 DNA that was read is TGTGCCAGCAGTATGGAGGGGGAC.